This TCR beta chain emerged from a study of blood T cell repertoires in COVID-19. Study-wide background: The cDNA or gDNA used as material had been derived from T cells, B-cell-depleted T cells, or PBMCs.

A single count supports this clone. The authors' processing: Estimates of nucleated cell counts were drawn from the amplification of reference gene primers. Sequenced by immunoSEQ multiplex PCR; TCRdb stores in-frame clones only, minus some. V, J and clone size are taken as reported in that table, and D and trimming were inferred from the DNA itself. Of 540,000 or so clones detected, roughly nine tenths appear once; the ten largest clones hold roughly 8%. The germline V gene has CDR1 SGHDT and CDR2 YYEEEE. The length of the CDR3 is 16 residues. The V and J ends lost 4 bases and 7 bases, in that order; junction bases with no gene match: 11.

Sequenced input: peripheral blood. The rearrangement uses TRBV5-6 and TRBJ2-2; 9 positions agree with TRBD2. This TCR came from a woman in her fifties or sixties with COVID-19, enrolled during active disease. CDR3 DNA: TGTGCCAGCAGCCTCCCTGGCGGGGGGGCCCTCGGGGAGCTGTTTTTT. Protein sequence: CASSLPGGGALGELFF.